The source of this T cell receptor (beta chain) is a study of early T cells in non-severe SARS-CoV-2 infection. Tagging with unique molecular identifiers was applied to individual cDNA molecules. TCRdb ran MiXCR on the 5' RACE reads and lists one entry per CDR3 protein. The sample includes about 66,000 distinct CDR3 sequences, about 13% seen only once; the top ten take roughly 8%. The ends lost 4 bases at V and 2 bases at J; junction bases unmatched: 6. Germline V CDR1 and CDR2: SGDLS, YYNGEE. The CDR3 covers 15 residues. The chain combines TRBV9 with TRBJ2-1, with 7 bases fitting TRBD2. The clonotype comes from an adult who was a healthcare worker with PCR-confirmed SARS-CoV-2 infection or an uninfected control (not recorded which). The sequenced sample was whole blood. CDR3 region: CASSLGREPYNEQFF. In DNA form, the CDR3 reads TGTGCCAGCAGCTTAGGGCGGGAGCCCTACAATGAGCAGTTCTTC.